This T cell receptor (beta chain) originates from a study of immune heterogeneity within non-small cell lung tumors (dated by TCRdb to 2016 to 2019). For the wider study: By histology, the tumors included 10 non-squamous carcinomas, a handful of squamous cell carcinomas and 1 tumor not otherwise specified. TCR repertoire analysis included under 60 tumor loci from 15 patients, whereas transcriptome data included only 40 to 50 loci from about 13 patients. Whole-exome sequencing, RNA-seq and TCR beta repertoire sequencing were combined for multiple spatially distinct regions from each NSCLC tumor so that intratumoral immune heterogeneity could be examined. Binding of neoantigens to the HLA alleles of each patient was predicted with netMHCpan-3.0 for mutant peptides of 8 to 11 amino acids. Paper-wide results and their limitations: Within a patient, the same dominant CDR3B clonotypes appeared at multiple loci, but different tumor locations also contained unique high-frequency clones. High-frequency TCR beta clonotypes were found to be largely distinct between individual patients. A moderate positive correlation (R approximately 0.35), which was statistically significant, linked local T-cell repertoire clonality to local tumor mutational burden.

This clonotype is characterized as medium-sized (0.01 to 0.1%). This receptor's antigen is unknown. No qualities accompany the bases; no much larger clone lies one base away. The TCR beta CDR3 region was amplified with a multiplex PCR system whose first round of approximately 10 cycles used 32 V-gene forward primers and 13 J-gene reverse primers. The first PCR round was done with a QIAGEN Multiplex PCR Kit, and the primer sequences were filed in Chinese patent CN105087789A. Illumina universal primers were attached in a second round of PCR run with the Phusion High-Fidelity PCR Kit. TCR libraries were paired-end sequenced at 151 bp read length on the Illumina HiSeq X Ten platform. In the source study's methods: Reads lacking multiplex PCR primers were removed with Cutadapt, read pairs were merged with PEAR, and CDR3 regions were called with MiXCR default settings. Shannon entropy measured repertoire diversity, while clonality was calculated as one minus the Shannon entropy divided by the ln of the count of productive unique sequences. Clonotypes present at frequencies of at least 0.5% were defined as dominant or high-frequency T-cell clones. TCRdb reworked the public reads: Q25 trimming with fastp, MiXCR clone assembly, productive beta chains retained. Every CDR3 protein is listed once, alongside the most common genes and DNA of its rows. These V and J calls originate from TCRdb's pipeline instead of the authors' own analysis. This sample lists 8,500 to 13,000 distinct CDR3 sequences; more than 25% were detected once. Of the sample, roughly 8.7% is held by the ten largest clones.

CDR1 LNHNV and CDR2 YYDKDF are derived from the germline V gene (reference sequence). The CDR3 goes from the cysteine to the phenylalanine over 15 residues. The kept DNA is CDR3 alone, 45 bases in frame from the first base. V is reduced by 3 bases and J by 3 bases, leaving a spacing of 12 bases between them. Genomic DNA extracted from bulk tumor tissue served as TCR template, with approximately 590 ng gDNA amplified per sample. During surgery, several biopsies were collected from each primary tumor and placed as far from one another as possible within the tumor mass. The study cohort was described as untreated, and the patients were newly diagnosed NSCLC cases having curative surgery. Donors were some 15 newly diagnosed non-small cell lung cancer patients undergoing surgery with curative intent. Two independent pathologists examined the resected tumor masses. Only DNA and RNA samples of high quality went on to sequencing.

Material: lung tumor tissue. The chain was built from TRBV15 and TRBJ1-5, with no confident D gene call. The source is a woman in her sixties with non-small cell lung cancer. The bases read TGTGCCACCAGCAGTTATGGGCCAGTCAATCAGCCCCAGCATTTT. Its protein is CATSSYGPVNQPQHF.